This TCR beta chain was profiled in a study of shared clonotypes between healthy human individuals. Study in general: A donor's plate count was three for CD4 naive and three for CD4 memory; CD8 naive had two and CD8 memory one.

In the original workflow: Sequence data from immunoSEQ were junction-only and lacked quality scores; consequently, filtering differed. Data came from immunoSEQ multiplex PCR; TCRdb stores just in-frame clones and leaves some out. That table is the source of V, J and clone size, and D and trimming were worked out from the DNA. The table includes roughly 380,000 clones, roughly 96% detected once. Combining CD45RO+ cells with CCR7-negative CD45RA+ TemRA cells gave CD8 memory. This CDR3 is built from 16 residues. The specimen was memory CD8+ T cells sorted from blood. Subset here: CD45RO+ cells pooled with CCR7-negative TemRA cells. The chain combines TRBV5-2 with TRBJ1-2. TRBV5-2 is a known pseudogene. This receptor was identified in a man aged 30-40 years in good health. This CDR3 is CASNSTREYETYGYTF. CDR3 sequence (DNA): TGTGCCAGCAATTCCACTCGAGAGTACGAAACCTATGGCTACACCTTC.